This TCR beta chain is from a study of T cell responses to AZD1222 COVID-19 vaccine. Concerning this clone itself: Its specificity is unknown.

Assay used: immunoSEQ multiplex PCR; TCRdb lists only in-frame clones, some missing. The profile shows about 110,000 clones, around nine tenths of them singletons. Study-wide points: At baseline, seropositivity was found in only five or six AZD1222 recipients. Once two AZD1222 doses were given, Spike-specific TCR breadth and depth went up. Spike-wide coverage was observed for vaccine-associated CD4 TCRs, with dominant responses at 160-218 and 743-854. Among the donors, most were white British and more were female, and clonal diversity was possibly underestimated.

This CDR3 comprises 11 residues. Germline loops: CDR1 SGHAT, CDR2 FQNNGV. Trimming stripped 4 bases from V and 11 bases from J, with 11 bases between. The sample consisted of peripheral blood, taken on day 0 of AZD1222 vaccination. The J gene is TRBJ2-5, the V gene TRBV11-2; D uncertain. The TCR sequence derives from an adult in good health. The CDR3 sequence: CASSSPRLQYF. Here the CDR3 DNA reads TGTGCCAGCAGCTCCCCCAGACTGCAGTACTTC.